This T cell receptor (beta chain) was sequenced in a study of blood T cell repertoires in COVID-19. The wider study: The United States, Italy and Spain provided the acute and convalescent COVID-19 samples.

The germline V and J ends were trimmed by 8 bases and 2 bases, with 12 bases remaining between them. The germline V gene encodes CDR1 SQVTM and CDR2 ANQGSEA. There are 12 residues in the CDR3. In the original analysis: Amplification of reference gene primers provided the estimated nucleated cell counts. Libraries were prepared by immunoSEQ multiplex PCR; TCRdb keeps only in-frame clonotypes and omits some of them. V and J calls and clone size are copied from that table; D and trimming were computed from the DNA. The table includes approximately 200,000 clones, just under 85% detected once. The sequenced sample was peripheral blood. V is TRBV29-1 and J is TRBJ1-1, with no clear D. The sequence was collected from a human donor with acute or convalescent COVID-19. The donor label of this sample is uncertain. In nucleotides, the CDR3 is TGCAGCCCCGGGGTATTCAACACTGAAGCTTTCTTT. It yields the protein CSPGVFNTEAFF.